This T cell receptor beta chain was recorded in a study of blood T cells in healthy people across ages. Overall study: Per two T cells, template switching captured roughly one barcoded beta molecule. Study-level findings and limits: Long-lived donors exceeded aged donors in naive CD4+ cells and diversity.

The germline CDR1 and CDR2 sequences are DFQATT and SNEGSKA (reference sequence). The length of the CDR3 is 13 residues. Trimming left V 0 bases short and J 4 bases short, with 7 bases between. A sample-barcoded 5' primer and a J-beta primer mix were used in a second PCR of roughly 6 to 11 cycles. TCRdb reanalysed the 5' RACE reads using MiXCR and keeps one entry per CDR3 protein. The table records around 710,000 distinct CDR3 sequences, 40% to 45% of them present only once. There are a few counts of this clonotype. The antigen remains unidentified. Peripheral blood was drawn, ten milliliters per donor.

Sequenced input: blood. This sequence was found in a woman in her sixties or seventies in good health. The J gene is TRBJ1-5, the V gene TRBV20-1, with D hard to call. The CDR3 here is CSARDFSNQPQHF. In DNA form, the CDR3 reads TGCAGTGCTAGAGATTTTAGTAATCAGCCCCAGCATTTT.